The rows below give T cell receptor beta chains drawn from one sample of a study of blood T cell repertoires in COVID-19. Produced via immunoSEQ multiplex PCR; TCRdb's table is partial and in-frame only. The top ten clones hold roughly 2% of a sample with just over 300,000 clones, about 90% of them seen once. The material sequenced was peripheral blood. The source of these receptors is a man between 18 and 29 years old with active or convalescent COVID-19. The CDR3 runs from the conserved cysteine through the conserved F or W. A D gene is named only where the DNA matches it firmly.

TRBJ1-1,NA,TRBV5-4,TGTGCCAGCGGTGTAGATCCGGGCACTGAAGCTTTCTTT,CASGVDPGTEAFF
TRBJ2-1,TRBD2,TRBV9,TGTGCCAGCAGCGTAGGCTTACTAGCGGGGGCCGGGGTTGAGCAGTTCTTC,CASSVGLLAGAGVEQFF
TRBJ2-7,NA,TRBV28,TGTGCCAGCAGTTTCAGGCCAGGATCCTACGAGCAGTACTTC,CASSFRPGSYEQYF
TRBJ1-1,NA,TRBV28,TGTGCCAGCAGTCCAGGTAGGAACACTGAAGCTTTCTTT,CASSPGRNTEAFF
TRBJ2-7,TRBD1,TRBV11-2,TGTGCCAGCAGCTCCGGGACAGGGACTTACGAGCAGTACTTC,CASSSGTGTYEQYF
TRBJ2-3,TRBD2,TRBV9,TGTGCCAGCAGCGTAGGAGCGGGGGGGAGAAATACGCAGTATTTT,CASSVGAGGRNTQYF
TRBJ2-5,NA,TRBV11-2,TGTGCCAGCAGCTTAGAAACGGCCCGGGGGACCCAGTACTTC,CASSLETARGTQYF
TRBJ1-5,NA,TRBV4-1,TGCGCCAGCAGCCGGTACGTGGGGGGGCATCAGCCCCAGCATTTT,CASSRYVGGHQPQHF
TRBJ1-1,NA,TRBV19,TGTGCCAGTAGTTTAACAGAGAACACTGAAGCTTTCTTT,CASSLTENTEAFF
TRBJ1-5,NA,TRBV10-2,TGCGCCAGCAGTGAGTCGGCGGCGGGCCAGCCCCAGCATTTT,CASSESAAGQPQHF
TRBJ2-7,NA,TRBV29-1,TGCAGCGTTGTTGGTGACAAGTACGAGCAGTACTTC,CSVVGDKYEQYF
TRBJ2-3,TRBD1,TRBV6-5,TGTGCCGCAGGGACAGGGGATACGGATACGCAGTATTTT,CAAGTGDTDTQYF
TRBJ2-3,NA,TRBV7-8,TGTGCCAGCAGCCCCCCGTGGGGTAGCGGCTCCACAGATACGCAGTATTTT,CASSPPWGSGSTDTQYF
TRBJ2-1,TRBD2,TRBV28,TGTGCCAGCATTAGGGGAGGACTAGCCTACAATGAGCAGTTCTTC,CASIRGGLAYNEQFF
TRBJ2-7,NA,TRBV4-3,TGCGCCAGCAGCCAAGATCTCAGGGGATACTACGAGCAGTACTTC,CASSQDLRGYYEQYF
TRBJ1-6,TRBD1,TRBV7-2,TGTGCCAGCAGCTCACAGGGGACGTCTTCACCCCTCCACTTT,CASSSQGTSSPLHF
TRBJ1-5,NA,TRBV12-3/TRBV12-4,TGTGCCAGCACTTCTAATGATCAGCCCCAGCATTTT,CASTSNDQPQHF
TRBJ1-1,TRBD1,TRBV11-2,TGTGCCAGCAGCCAACGGGACAGTGAAGCTTTCTTT,CASSQRDSEAFF